What follows are 21 T cell receptor beta chains derived from one specimen sequenced in a study of Ad26.COV2.S vaccination and SARS-CoV-2 variants. Measured with immunoSEQ multiplex PCR; TCRdb has only the in-frame clones, and not every one. This table holds roughly 300,000 clones, around 88% found once. The treatment was: about 20 received Ad26.COV2.S at low or high dose, single or two shots; about 5 received placebo; per-sample allocation not given. Sampling was done on day 63 after the first vaccine or placebo injection. The sequencing used peripheral blood, collected in a trial of Ad26.COV2.S vaccine versus placebo. Receptors originate from a person aged 18-65 years who received the Ad26.COV2.S COVID-19 vaccine or a placebo.

This clone was seen a single time. The CDR3 DNA is TGTGCCAGCAGTGAATGGACCGGTGGCACTGAAGCTTTCTTT. This sequence encodes CASSEWTGGTEAFF. The chain employs TRBV6-1 and TRBJ1-1; D is undetermined. V was trimmed by 2 bases and J by 4 bases, leaving 11 bases between them. CDR1 is MNHNS and CDR2 is SASEGT in the germline V gene. CDR3 length: 14 residues.

The chain recombines TRBV5-1 with TRBJ2-7; D perhaps matches TRBD1 (5 bases). Trimming stripped 1 base from V and 2 bases from J, with 10 bases between. Germline CDR1 and CDR2: SGHRS and YFSETQ. The CDR3 extends over 14 amino acids. The CDR3 here is CASSLRAGTYEQYF. The DNA of the CDR3 is TGCGCCAGCAGCTTGAGGGCAGGGACCTACGAGCAGTACTTC.

The chain has TRBV29-1 and TRBJ2-5; the D gene is possibly TRBD1 (6 bases). With 3 bases removed from V and 0 bases from J, the gap between germline ends came to 8 bases. The germline V gene encodes CDR1 SQVTM and CDR2 ANQGSEA. This CDR3 contains 13 residues. CDR3 sequence (DNA): TGCAGCGTTGACAGGGGCTACCAAGAGACCCAGTACTTC. Amino acid sequence: CSVDRGYQETQYF. The full variable domain, its missing parts supplied by reference TRBV29-1 and TRBJ2-5, is SAVISQKPSRDICQRGTSLTIQCQVDSQVTMMFWYRQQPGQSLTLIATANQGSEATYESGFVIDKFPISRPNLTFSTLTVSNMSPEDSSIYLCSVDRGYQETQYFGPGTRLLVL.

J is TRBJ1-2 and V is TRBV28; 10 bases fit TRBD1. CDR1 is MDHEN and CDR2 is SYDVKM in the germline V gene. Trimming cost V 5 bases and J 5 bases; bases outside gene matches: 11. The CDR3 has 16 amino acids. The CDR3 DNA is TGTGCCAGCAGTCCACGGACAGGGGGAGGGGTTTATGGCTACACCTTC. This gives the protein CASSPRTGGGVYGYTF.

This rearrangement joins TRBV11-2 to TRBJ2-1; TRBD2 is a possible D gene (5 bases). This CDR3 contains 13 residues. V dropped 2 bases and J dropped 7 bases, with 9 bases sitting between them. CDR1 is SGHAT, CDR2 FQNNGV, per germline. CDR3 amino acids: CASSLFRGNEQFF. The CDR3 coding sequence is TGTGCCAGCAGCTTATTTCGGGGAAATGAGCAGTTCTTC. Full variable domain (rest looked up from reference TRBV11-2 and TRBJ2-1): EAGVAQSPRYKIIEKRQSVAFWCNPISGHATLYWYQQILGQGPKLLIQFQNNGVVDDSQLPKDRFSAERLKGVDSTLKIQPAKLEDSAVYLCASSLFRGNEQFFGPGTRLTVL.

The chain uses TRBV20-1 and TRBJ2-5; D is unresolved. Trimming stripped 3 bases from V and 0 bases from J, with 11 bases between. This CDR3 comprises 14 residues. Germline V gene lookup returns CDR1 DFQATT and CDR2 SNEGSKA (reference sequence). The CDR3 DNA sequence: TGCAGTGCTAGTAGGTTAAGGTACCAAGAGACCCAGTACTTC. Translating gives CSASRLRYQETQYF.

This chain joins TRBV3-1 (or the pseudogene TRBV3-2) and TRBJ2-3; D not resolved. The CDR3 runs 15 residues. The V and J ends lost 4 bases and 3 bases respectively, with 14 bases between them. Germline V gene lookup returns CDR1 LGHDT and CDR2 YNNKEL (reference sequence). CDR3: CASSRLPAKTDTQYF. The CDR3 DNA follows: TGTGCCAGCAGCCGCCTCCCCGCAAAAACAGATACGCAGTATTTT.

The rearrangement links TRBV7-2 to TRBJ1-3; D is ambiguous. CDR1 and CDR2 from the germline V gene are SGHTA and FQGNSA. Trimming removed 2 bases at V and 0 bases at J, with 14 bases between. This CDR3 contains 17 residues. The CDR3 loop is CASSLLLGGFSGNTIYF. CDR3 bases: TGTGCCAGCAGCTTATTACTGGGAGGGTTCTCTGGAAACACCATATATTTT.

This clone was counted a few times. The same CDR3 is also encoded by other DNA sequences in this sample. CDR3 sequence: CASSLGQGSDTQYF. In nucleotides, the CDR3 is TGTGCCAGCAGCTTAGGACAGGGGTCAGATACGCAGTATTTT. This sequence joins TRBV11-3 and TRBJ2-3; 8 nucleotides align to TRBD1. V lost 1 base, J lost 4 bases, and 1 base stayed unmatched. Germline V gene sequence: CDR1 SGHNT, CDR2 YENEEA. This CDR3 is built from 14 residues.

The chain uses TRBV5-7 and TRBJ2-1, with 9 bases that match TRBD2. TRBV5-7 is treated as an ORF (open reading frame) with a function not yet certain. The CDR3 consists of 15 residues. The ends lost 0 bases at V and 8 bases at J; junction bases unmatched: 6. As DNA, the CDR3 is TGTGCCAGCAGCTTGGTAGCGGGAGTTTGTGATGAGCAGTTCTTC. Protein: CASSLVAGVCDEQFF.

The chain is built from TRBV5-6 and TRBJ2-3; possibly TRBD1 for D (5 bases). This CDR3 comprises 16 residues. Trimming took 0 bases from V and 5 from J, leaving 16 bases between them. The germline V gene encodes CDR1 SGHDT and CDR2 YYEEEE. In nucleotides, the CDR3 is TGTGCCAGCAGCTTGGTTTTTCAGGGTATCGTAGATACGCAGTATTTT. It encodes CASSLVFQGIVDTQYF. Drawing the rest from reference TRBV5-6 and TRBJ2-3, the complete variable domain is DAGVTQSPTHLIKTRGQQVTLRCSPKSGHDTVSWYQQALGQGPQFIFQYYEEEERQRGNFPDRFSGHQFPNYSSELNVNALLLGDSALYLCASSLVFQGIVDTQYFGPGTRLTVL.

The J gene is TRBJ2-3, the V gene TRBV29-1; TRBD2 aligns across 9 bases. The V gene's germline CDR1 is SQVTM and CDR2 ANQGSEA. The CDR3 length is 16 residues. The V and J ends lost 3 bases and 2 bases, in that order; junction bases with no gene match: 9. The CDR3 bases are TGCAGCGTTGACCTTACTAGCGGGTCAATCACAGATACGCAGTATTTT. Translating gives CSVDLTSGSITDTQYF.

The chain uses TRBV10-3 and TRBJ2-3, with D tentatively TRBD2 (5 bases). The V end lost 1 base, the J end lost 0 bases, and 11 bases lay between the germline ends. The CDR3 length is 16 residues. In germline, CDR1 is ENHRY, CDR2 SYGVKD. The CDR3 bases are TGTGCCATCAGTGAGTACGGGGAGACTAGCACAGATACGCAGTATTTT. Amino acid sequence: CAISEYGETSTDTQYF.

CDR3 DNA sequence: TGTGCCAGCAGCACCCTGGGAGGGAGAGGGTCCGAGCAGTACTTC. Its protein product is CASSTLGGRGSEQYF. The V gene is TRBV28, the J gene TRBJ2-7, with 7 bases fitting TRBD2. CDR1 and CDR2 (germline): MDHEN, SYDVKM. The CDR3 is 15 residues long. V lost 6 bases to trimming and J lost 6 bases; unmatched junction nucleotides: 14.

The chain couples TRBV2 to TRBJ1-2; D remains unclear. CDR3 size: 17 residues. Germline V lookup: CDR1 SNHLY, CDR2 FYNNEI. Trimming removed 0 bases from V and 8 bases from J, with 22 bases in between. CDR3 bases: TGTGCCAGCAGTGAAGCGTTCATGACGGGCCTTGGGCAGGGCTACACCTTC. This translates into CASSEAFMTGLGQGYTF.

This sequence joins TRBV6-5 and TRBJ1-2; D not certain. The CDR3 is made up of 13 amino acids. Germline V gene lookup returns CDR1 MNHEY and CDR2 SVGAGI. Trimming removed 0 bases at V and 4 bases at J, with 6 bases between. Written as DNA, the CDR3 is TGTGCCAGCAGTTACTCGAACAGCTATGGCTACACCTTC. Its protein is CASSYSNSYGYTF.

The V and J genes are TRBV20-1 and TRBJ1-2; D is ambiguous. Trimming took off 3 bases at V and 2 bases at J, with 16 bases between the two ends. Germline-derived CDR1 and CDR2 are DFQATT and SNEGSKA (reference sequence). This CDR3 is built from 15 residues. The CDR3 bases are TGCAGTGCTAGTCCCCCAGGCGCTTGGAACTATGGCTACACCTTC. Its translation: CSASPPGAWNYGYTF.

The J gene is TRBJ1-4, the V gene TRBV27, with 10 nucleotides matching TRBD1. Germline CDR1 MNHEY, CDR2 SMNVEV (reference sequence). This CDR3 has 18 amino acids. Trimming cost V 5 bases and J 0 bases; bases outside gene matches: 9. CDR3 nucleotides: TGTGCCAGCAGTACCGGGACAGGGGCTCCCCCAACTAATGAAAAACTGTTTTTT. The encoded protein is CASSTGTGAPPTNEKLFF.

The CDR3 here is CASSTRGGPPTTGELFF. DNA for the CDR3: TGTGCCAGCAGCACCCGGGGGGGGCCCCCTACCACCGGGGAGCTGTTTTTT. The V call is TRBV7-8, the J call TRBJ2-2, with 8 positions matching TRBD2. V lost 5 bases to trimming and J lost 4 bases; unmatched junction nucleotides: 12. The CDR3 has 17 amino acids. CDR1 is SGHVS and CDR2 is FQNEAQ in the germline V gene.

This sequence joins TRBV7-8 and TRBJ1-4, with no clear D. From germline, CDR1 is SGHVS and CDR2 FQNEAQ. The CDR3 is made up of 13 amino acids. Trimming removed 0 bases at V and 4 bases at J, with 3 bases between. The CDR3 here is CASSLALNEKLFF. In DNA form, the CDR3 reads TGTGCCAGCAGCTTAGCTCTTAATGAAAAACTGTTTTTT.

This rearrangement joins TRBV19 to TRBJ2-1; D perhaps matches TRBD2 (6 bases). The V gene's germline CDR1 is LNHDA and CDR2 SQIVND (reference sequence). The CDR3 totals 15 residues. Between the trimmed V and J ends, which lost 5 bases and 2 bases, there was a span of 13 bases. The CDR3 spells CASSPGGSTYNEQFF. The CDR3 DNA follows: TGTGCCAGTAGTCCCGGGGGTAGCACCTACAATGAGCAGTTCTTC.